This T cell receptor beta chain is from a study of CD8+CD57+ T cells in acquired aplastic anemia. The template used for profiling TCR beta VDJ and CDR3 was genomic DNA. Using its own MiXCR run on the reads, TCRdb lists one record per CDR3 protein. In the table there are just over 400,000 distinct CDR3 sequences, about 70% of which are singletons. This clonotype was seen only once. Input material: sorted CD4+, CD8+, or CD8+CD57+ T cells (not recorded which) from PBMCs. The TCR originated in a human donor in good health, serving as a control.

CDR3: CASSVSLLGETLYF. The CDR3 coding sequence is TGTGCCAGCAGCGTAAGCCTGCTGGGGGAGACCTTGTACTTC. The V call is TRBV9, the J call TRBJ2-5; TRBD1 or TRBD2 may be the D gene (5 bases each). V was trimmed by 1 base and J by 13 bases, leaving 20 bases between them. Germline V CDR1 and CDR2: SGDLS, YYNGEE. This CDR3 has 14 amino acids.